This passage covers 26 T cell receptor beta chains from one sample sequenced in a study of control samples from healthy donors and cancer patients (dated by TCRdb to the early 2020s). To prepare the library, the immunoSEQ multiplex PCR assay was applied. This is the immuneACCESS table as TCRdb keeps it, with only in-frame sequences that have V and J called. A part of the clones is gone; compared with another copy, unresolved V genes explain less than half, and the rest is unexplained. This sample gives tens of thousands of clones in total; 85% of them show up just once. Jointly, the top ten make up roughly 6% of the sample. The specimen was blood. The receptors come from a middle-aged man in good health.

The chain links TRBV6-2 or TRBV6-3 to TRBJ1-2, with 7 bases fitting TRBD1. CDR1 and CDR2 (germline): MNHEY, SVGEGT. The CDR3 is made up of 17 amino acids. With V trimmed by 5 bases and J by 0 bases, 12 bases remained unmatched. The chain's CDR3 is CASSLIRTGIANYGYTF. DNA of the CDR3: TGTGCCAGCAGTCTCATTCGGACAGGTATAGCTAACTATGGCTACACCTTC.

V usage is TRBV6-5 and J usage is TRBJ1-1, with TRBD1 identical over 8 bases. This CDR3 comprises 15 residues. Per the germline V gene, CDR1 is MNHEY and CDR2 is SVGAGI. V shed 8 bases, J shed 6 bases, and the junction held 14 bases outside the gene matches. CDR3 nucleotides: TGTGCCAGCTTATTAAGGACAGGGTATTTACCTGAAGCTTTCTTT. This codes for CASLLRTGYLPEAFF.

CDR3 sequence reads: CASSYRGSQSYEQYF. CDR3 in DNA: TGTGCCAGCAGTTACAGAGGGAGTCAGTCCTACGAGCAGTACTTC. The chain joins TRBV6-5 to TRBJ2-7, with D tentatively TRBD2 (5 bases). CDR1 is MNHEY and CDR2 is SVGAGI in the germline V gene. The germline V and J ends were trimmed by 2 bases and 1 base, with 12 bases remaining between them. The CDR3 length is 15 residues.

A few counts support this clone. The V call is TRBV29-1, the J call TRBJ1-2; TRBD1 is a possible D gene (6 bases). This CDR3 is built from 12 residues. The germline gives CDR1 SQVTM, CDR2 ANQGSEA. Trimming removed 1 base at V and 6 bases at J, with 9 bases between. The CDR3 spells CSVEGTEHGYTF. For the CDR3, the DNA is TGCAGCGTTGAAGGGACAGAGCATGGCTACACCTTC. The full variable domain, in which reference TRBV29-1 and TRBJ1-2 provide the parts outside the CDR3, is SAVISQKPSRDICQRGTSLTIQCQVDSQVTMMFWYRQQPGQSLTLIATANQGSEATYESGFVIDKFPISRPNLTFSTLTVSNMSPEDSSIYLCSVEGTEHGYTFGSGTRLTVV.

The chain links TRBV6-1 to TRBJ1-1; D not certain. Germline V lookup: CDR1 MNHNS, CDR2 SASEGT. Trimming pared 8 bases from V and 1 base from J, leaving 11 bases between. This CDR3 has 13 amino acids. This CDR3 reads CASAPARNTEAFF. CDR3 nucleotides: TGTGCCAGCGCCCCGGCCAGGAACACTGAAGCTTTCTTT.

V is TRBV25-1 and J is TRBJ2-4; D perhaps matches TRBD2 (6 bases). Trimming pared 2 bases from V and 2 bases from J, leaving 7 bases between. CDR1 is MGHDK and CDR2 is SYGVNS in the germline V gene. This CDR3 has 14 amino acids. CDR3 sequence (DNA): TGTGCCAGCAGTGAAGCGGGGTCCAAAAACATTCAGTACTTC. It specifies CASSEAGSKNIQYF.

The V call is TRBV6-4, the J call TRBJ1-6; D ambiguous. CDR1 is MRHNA and CDR2 is SNTAGT in the germline V gene. V dropped 5 bases and J dropped 13 bases, with 15 bases sitting between them. This CDR3 spans 13 amino acids. The CDR3: CASSPTVGAPLHF. The CDR3 nucleotides read TGTGCCAGCAGTCCGACGGTAGGCGCGCCCCTCCACTTT.

The chain joins TRBV9 to TRBJ2-7; 9 nucleotides match TRBD1. The length of the CDR3 is 15 residues. Trimming removed 3 bases from V and 5 bases from J; junction bases left unmatched: 9. Germline CDR1 is SGDLS and CDR2 is YYNGEE. This chain's CDR3 is CASSALDRGINEQYF. The CDR3, as DNA: TGTGCCAGCAGCGCACTAGACAGGGGGATAAACGAGCAGTACTTC.

This sequence joins TRBV5-6 and TRBJ2-1, with TRBD2 identical over 8 bases. The CDR3 length is 16 residues. From germline, CDR1 is SGHDT and CDR2 YYEEEE. V shed 0 bases, J shed 3 bases, and the junction held 5 bases outside the gene matches. DNA for the CDR3: TGTGCCAGCAGCTTGGCCATTCTAGCGGGCTACAATGAGCAGTTCTTC. Its translation is CASSLAILAGYNEQFF.

The V call is TRBV6-1, the J call TRBJ1-5; possible D gene TRBD1, 5 bases. This CDR3 region has 14 residues. The V gene lost 1 base and the J gene lost 7 bases, with 11 bases spanning the gap. Germline CDR1 MNHNS, CDR2 SASEGT. CDR3 sequence reads: CASSEGAGWQPQHF. The CDR3 coding sequence is TGTGCCAGCAGTGAAGGGGCAGGGTGGCAGCCCCAGCATTTT.

This chain uses TRBV6-5 with TRBJ1-4, with D maybe TRBD1 (6 bases). The CDR3 is 12 amino acids. V lost 6 bases, J lost 8 bases, and 10 bases lay in between. Per the germline V gene, CDR1 is MNHEY and CDR2 is SVGAGI. As DNA, the CDR3 is TGTGCCAGCAGACAGGGTGGGGAAAAACTGTTTTTT. Amino acids: CASRQGGEKLFF.

This clone has more than one count but fewer than ten. Other nucleotide sequences in the sample specify the same CDR3. The V gene is TRBV28, the J gene TRBJ1-6; a possible D gene is TRBD1 (5 bases). V lost 6 bases and J 8 bases, leaving 20 bases between the germline ends. CDR3 length: 16 residues. Germline V gene data show CDR1 as MDHEN and CDR2 as SYDVKM. The CDR3 loop reads CASRGAGGGVYSPLHF. The CDR3 coding sequence is TGTGCCAGCAGGGGCGCGGGGGGGGGAGTTTATTCACCCCTCCACTTT.

V gene TRBV30 combines with J gene TRBJ1-4; 8 bases match TRBD1. CDR1 and CDR2 (germline): GTSNPN, SVGIG (reference sequence). The trim removed 3 bases at V and 3 bases at J, leaving 6 bases unmatched. This CDR3 is built from 15 residues. Written as DNA, the CDR3 is TGTGCCTGGAGCCCCGTGACAGGGGCTAATGAAAAACTGTTTTTT. Protein: CAWSPVTGANEKLFF.

V gene TRBV4-2 combines with J gene TRBJ1-5; D not certain. Germline CDR1 LGHNA, CDR2 YNFKEQ. The germline V and J ends were trimmed by 5 bases and 2 bases, with 4 bases remaining between them. The CDR3 totals 12 residues. In DNA form, the CDR3 reads TGTGCCAGCAGCGGTCGCAATCAGCCCCAGCATTTT. It codes for CASSGRNQPQHF.

The chain is built from TRBV3-1 (or the pseudogene TRBV3-2) and TRBJ2-7; possible D gene TRBD2, 6 bases. Germline V gene data show CDR1 as LGHDT and CDR2 as YNNKEL (reference sequence). V lost 0 bases and J 3 bases, leaving 12 bases between the germline ends. The CDR3 has 15 residues. CDR3 nucleotides: TGTGCCAGCAGCCAAGAAGCTAGCGAGGACTACGAGCAGTACTTC. Residues: CASSQEASEDYEQYF.

The chain joins TRBV27 to TRBJ1-5, with D possibly matching TRBD1 (5 bases). Germline CDR1 reads MNHEY; CDR2 reads SMNVEV (reference sequence). The CDR3 is made up of 13 amino acids. Between the trimmed V and J ends, which lost 5 bases and 7 bases, there was a span of 12 bases. The CDR3 nucleotides read TGTGCCAGCAGTCTGAAGGGGAGGCAGCCCCAGCATTTT. It translates to CASSLKGRQPQHF.

The V call is TRBV6-2 or TRBV6-3, the J call TRBJ2-5; 12 bases are a match to TRBD1. V shed 5 bases, J shed 5 bases, and the junction held 12 bases outside the gene matches. The CDR3 consists of 17 residues. The germline CDR1 and CDR2 sequences are MNHEY and SVGEGT. CDR3 amino acids: CASSRTGTGGRRETQYF. The CDR3 nucleotides read TGTGCCAGCAGTAGAACCGGGACAGGGGGCAGGAGGGAGACCCAGTACTTC.

V usage is TRBV4-2 and J usage is TRBJ1-4; 7 nucleotides line up with TRBD1. The CDR3 runs 14 residues. Germline values: CDR1 LGHNA, CDR2 YNFKEQ. The V gene end was trimmed by 3 bases and the J gene end by 12 bases; junction bases not matched to a gene: 10. Here the CDR3 reads CASSQNRGSLELFF. DNA of the CDR3: TGTGCCAGCAGCCAGAACAGGGGATCCCTGGAACTGTTTTTT.

This clone was counted a single time. V gene TRBV30 combines with J gene TRBJ1-4, with D tentatively TRBD1 (5 bases). The V end was cut by 1 base, the J end by 0 bases, with 9 bases between. Germline CDR1 GTSNPN, CDR2 SVGIG (reference sequence). The CDR3 totals 15 residues. The CDR3 sequence is CAWSGQWTTNEKLFF. The CDR3 nucleotides read TGTGCCTGGAGTGGACAGTGGACAACTAATGAAAAACTGTTTTTT.

V gene TRBV21-1 combines with J gene TRBJ2-7. TRBV21-1 is a pseudogene. The CDR3 runs to 14 residues. The DNA for the CDR3 is TGTGCCCGACCAGGGGGGGAGCCTCTCCCCGAGCAGTACTTC. This sequence encodes CARPGGEPLPEQYF.

The chain employs TRBV27 and TRBJ1-6, with TRBD1 identical over 7 bases. Germline V CDR1 and CDR2: MNHEY, SMNVEV (reference sequence). This CDR3 is 13 amino acids long. V shed 6 bases and J 5 bases; nucleotides not matched to a gene: 1. CDR3 sequence reads: CASRTGHNSPLHF. In nucleotides, the CDR3 is TGTGCCAGCAGGACAGGGCATAATTCACCCCTCCACTTT.

This clone was detected only a few times. The chain is built from TRBV9 and TRBJ1-5; 7 positions match TRBD1. Germline lookup yields CDR1 SGDLS and CDR2 YYNGEE. The trim removed 7 bases at V and 5 bases at J, leaving 3 bases unmatched. This CDR3 is built from 12 residues. CDR3 protein: CASGQGDQPQHF. CDR3 bases: TGTGCCAGCGGTCAGGGGGATCAGCCCCAGCATTTT.

V and J are TRBV12-3 or TRBV12-4 and TRBJ1-2; D not resolved. CDR3 length equals 13 residues. The V and J ends lost 6 bases and 1 base respectively, with 9 bases between them. This CDR3 is CASSQVLNYGYTF. In DNA form, the CDR3 reads TGTGCCAGCAGCCAGGTTCTTAACTATGGCTACACCTTC.

The chain has TRBV7-2 and TRBJ2-1; unclear D gene. This CDR3 is 12 amino acids long. Germline V gene lookup returns CDR1 SGHTA and CDR2 FQGNSA. The germline V and J ends were trimmed by 1 base and 3 bases, with 1 base remaining between them. CDR3 sequence reads: CASSLDYNEQFF. CDR3 bases: TGTGCCAGCAGCTTAGACTACAATGAGCAGTTCTTC.

The chain links TRBV6-5 to TRBJ2-1, with TRBD2 matching 10 bases. The CDR3 runs to 15 residues. CDR1 is MNHEY, CDR2 SVGAGI, per germline. V gave up 5 bases and J gave up 4 bases; unmatched junction bases: 5. Here the CDR3 reads CASSPGLAAYNEQFF. CDR3 sequence (DNA): TGTGCCAGCAGTCCAGGACTAGCGGCATACAATGAGCAGTTCTTC.

The rearrangement links TRBV10-3 to TRBJ2-3; 8 bases are shared with TRBD2. The germline CDR1 and CDR2 sequences are ENHRY and SYGVKD. The CDR3 is 14 amino acids. Trimming took 4 bases from V and 6 from J; bases not matched to a gene: 6. CDR3 sequence reads: CAISVLAAHDTQYF. The CDR3 DNA is TGTGCCATCAGTGTACTAGCGGCTCACGATACGCAGTATTTT.